Presented here are 24 T cell receptor beta chains from one specimen sequenced in a study of cytomegalovirus exposure and HLA in healthy donors. The PCR made use of 60 Vbeta and 13 Jbeta primers. Sequencing was performed with immunoSEQ multiplex PCR; in TCRdb, only in-frame clones are kept and a portion is missing. This sample carries around 83,000 clones, more than 70% of them seen once, and the ten largest clones take approximately 4.4%. Material for sequencing was PBMCs. The receptors here all came from a male donor in good health and CMV-seropositive.

The chain has TRBV13 and TRBJ2-7; D is unclear. This CDR3 has 15 residues. Trimming stripped 3 bases from V and 3 bases from J, with 15 bases between. CDR1 and CDR2 from the germline V gene are PRHDT and FYEKMQ (reference sequence). The CDR3: CASSFRVSTVYEQYF. The CDR3 DNA reads TGTGCCAGCAGCTTTCGAGTGTCCACTGTCTACGAGCAGTACTTC.

V and J are TRBV7-2 and TRBJ2-3; 12 bases align to TRBD2. Unmatched junction bases numbered 11, after V lost 2 bases and J lost 2 bases. The length of the CDR3 is 19 residues. Germline V gives CDR1 SGHTA, CDR2 FQGNSA. For the CDR3, the DNA is TGTGCCAGCAGCTTACCGCGGAGGCTAGCGGGAGGGGTCACAGATACGCAGTATTTT. It is translated as CASSLPRRLAGGVTDTQYF.

This sequence joins TRBV27 and TRBJ2-1, with D unclear. The V end was cut by 3 bases, the J end by 5 bases, with 8 bases between. Germline values: CDR1 MNHEY, CDR2 SMNVEV (reference sequence). This CDR3 comprises 13 residues. DNA for the CDR3: TGTGCCAGCAGTTTGTTCCTAAACAATGAGCAGTTCTTC. It yields the protein CASSLFLNNEQFF.

This chain joins TRBV5-1 and TRBJ2-5, with 10 bases matching TRBD2. The CDR3 is 15 residues long. Germline-derived CDR1 and CDR2 are SGHRS and YFSETQ. V gave up 0 bases and J gave up 5 bases; unmatched junction bases: 4. CDR3 region: CASSLAASGSETQYF. In DNA, the CDR3 is TGCGCCAGCAGCTTGGCCGCTAGCGGGAGTGAGACCCAGTACTTC.

This chain links TRBV9 with TRBJ2-5; weak D call: TRBD2 (6 bases). The CDR3 consists of 15 residues. CDR1 and CDR2 from the germline V gene are SGDLS and YYNGEE. V lost 2 bases and J lost 5, with 16 bases in between. The CDR3 bases are TGTGCCAGCAGCGTCCGGGGGTTTGGCGGGGAGACCCAGTACTTC. It codes for CASSVRGFGGETQYF.

Points on this clone: Different DNA sequences within this sample yield the same CDR3. The genes are TRBV5-1 and TRBJ2-1; 8 bases map to TRBD1. Germline-derived CDR1 and CDR2 are SGHRS and YFSETQ. Trimming removed 2 bases from V and 4 bases from J; junction bases left unmatched: 2. This CDR3 has 14 residues. This chain's CDR3 is CASSLTGGYNEQFF. The CDR3 nucleotides read TGCGCCAGCAGCTTAACAGGGGGGTACAATGAGCAGTTCTTC.

V gene TRBV13 combines with J gene TRBJ2-5, with 13 bases lining up with TRBD2. V lost 4 bases, J lost 5 bases, and 7 bases stayed unmatched. The CDR3 contains 16 residues. Per germline, CDR1 PRHDT and CDR2 FYEKMQ (reference sequence). CDR3 sequence (DNA): TGTGCCAGCAGCTCAACCGGGACTAGCGGGGCGGAGACCCAGTACTTC. Protein product: CASSSTGTSGAETQYF.

This clone came up a few times. The rearrangement links TRBV5-4 to TRBJ1-1; D uncertain. CDR1 and CDR2 (germline): SGHNT, YYREEE (reference sequence). Trimming removed 5 bases from V and 1 base from J, with 9 bases in between. The CDR3 spans 13 residues. The CDR3, as DNA: TGTGCCAGCAGGACCGGGTCGAACACTGAAGCTTTCTTT. Translation gives CASRTGSNTEAFF. The full variable domain, its missing parts supplied by reference TRBV5-4 and TRBJ1-1, is ETGVTQSPTHLIKTRGQQVTLRCSSQSGHNTVSWYQQALGQGPQFIFQYYREEENGRGNFPPRFSGLQFPNYSSELNVNALELDDSALYLCASRTGSNTEAFFGQGTRLTVV.

The V gene is TRBV5-1, the J gene TRBJ2-5, with D hard to call. The J call is doubtful: the DNA matches TRBJ2-7 better. Germline CDR1 is SGHRS and CDR2 is YFSETQ. The CDR3 is 15 amino acids. The CDR3 region is CASSLEPVNHYEQYF. The CDR3 DNA reads TGCGCCAGCAGCTTGGAGCCCGTCAACCACTACGAGCAGTACTTC.

The chain is built from TRBV5-1 and TRBJ2-7, with D hard to call. This CDR3 region has 15 residues. Deletions cut 4 bases from V and 0 bases from J, with 14 bases between. Germline values: CDR1 SGHRS, CDR2 YFSETQ. This CDR3 is CASSLYEPSSYEQYF. CDR3 DNA: TGCGCCAGCAGCCTCTATGAGCCTAGCTCCTACGAGCAGTACTTC.

The V call is TRBV9, the J call TRBJ1-2, with D unclear. The V gene lost 6 bases and the J gene lost 0 bases, with 12 bases spanning the gap. Germline values: CDR1 SGDLS, CDR2 YYNGEE. This CDR3 contains 14 residues. The CDR3 here is CASTLLGANYGYTF. The CDR3 DNA reads as TGTGCCAGCACACTCCTAGGAGCTAACTATGGCTACACCTTC.

The chain carries TRBV20-1 and TRBJ2-7; D is unclear. Trimming pared 6 bases from V and 7 bases from J, leaving 10 bases between. Germline V lookup: CDR1 DFQATT, CDR2 SNEGSKA (reference sequence). The length of the CDR3 is 10 residues. The DNA for the CDR3 is TGCAGTGCAGAGAGCACGGAGCAGTACTTC. Protein sequence: CSAESTEQYF.

The J gene is TRBJ1-2, the V gene TRBV29-1; tentative D call: TRBD1 (6 bases). Germline V lookup: CDR1 SQVTM, CDR2 ANQGSEA. The V gene lost 4 bases and the J gene lost 4 bases, with 13 bases spanning the gap. There are 13 residues in the CDR3. CDR3 sequence (DNA): TGCAGCGTTGGGAAGGGGGAACGCTATGGCTACACCTTC. Translated, it gives CSVGKGERYGYTF.

The chain joins TRBV4-1 to TRBJ2-5, with 11 positions matching TRBD2. Trimming cost V 0 bases and J 2 bases; bases outside gene matches: 8. The CDR3 loop spans 18 amino acids. Germline V gene data show CDR1 as MGHRA and CDR2 as YSYEKL. CDR3: CASSQDTGLAGGQETQYF. CDR3 bases: TGCGCCAGCAGCCAAGATACGGGGCTAGCGGGGGGACAAGAGACCCAGTACTTC.

The chain is built from TRBV7-2 and TRBJ2-7; weak D call: TRBD2 (6 bases). CDR1 and CDR2 (germline): SGHTA, FQGNSA. With 2 bases removed from V and 3 bases from J, the gap between germline ends came to 26 bases. The CDR3 contains 19 residues. CDR3 residues: CASSLNRGRGYGIYYEQYF. The CDR3 DNA follows: TGTGCCAGCAGCTTAAATAGGGGCCGGGGGTACGGCATCTACTACGAGCAGTACTTC. Full variable domain (missing parts from reference TRBV7-2 and TRBJ2-7): GAGVSQSPSNKVTEKGKDVELRCDPISGHTALYWYRQSLGQGLEFLIYFQGNSAPDKSGLPSDRFSAERTGGSVSTLTIQRTQQEDSAVYLCASSLNRGRGYGIYYEQYFGPGTRLTVT.

This clone turned up a few times. The chain uses TRBV6-6 and TRBJ1-6; 8 bases map to TRBD1. Germline V CDR1 and CDR2: MNHNY, SVGAGI (reference sequence). The CDR3 extends over 15 amino acids. Losses at the gene ends were 6 bases for V and 9 bases for J; bases not matched to a gene: 10. The CDR3 DNA reads TGTGCCAGCAGATCAACCGGGACAGGAGGTTCACCCCTCCACTTT. Amino acid sequence: CASRSTGTGGSPLHF.

V and J are TRBV27 and TRBJ2-1; 9 nucleotides agree with TRBD2. This CDR3 has 14 amino acids. V lost 2 bases and J lost 10; bases outside the gene matches: 6. Germline V gene sequence: CDR1 MNHEY, CDR2 SMNVEV (reference sequence). The chain's CDR3 is CASSLAGGPGEQFF. The CDR3 DNA reads TGTGCCAGCAGTTTAGCGGGAGGGCCTGGAGAGCAGTTCTTC.

The rearrangement joins TRBV7-8 to TRBJ2-3; D is perhaps TRBD1 (6 bases). There are 16 residues in the CDR3. Per germline, CDR1 SGHVS and CDR2 FQNEAQ. Trimming removed 0 bases from V and 7 bases from J, with 17 bases in between. CDR3 DNA sequence: TGTGCCAGCAGCTTAGCCCCGACAGGCCCTGGTCATACGCAGTATTTT. Protein: CASSLAPTGPGHTQYF.

The rearrangement joins TRBV19 to TRBJ2-3; 8 nucleotides match TRBD2. V lost 4 bases to trimming and J lost 4 bases; unmatched junction nucleotides: 7. Looked up from germline, CDR1 is LNHDA and CDR2 is SQIVND (reference sequence). The CDR3 totals 15 residues. CDR3 nucleotide sequence: TGTGCCAGTAGTAAATACAGCGGGAGTTCAGATACGCAGTATTTT. Amino acids: CASSKYSGSSDTQYF.

By sample share, this clone is medium-sized. The chain has TRBV5-5 and TRBJ1-5; D is unclear. Germline CDR1 reads SGHKS; CDR2 reads YYEKEE (reference sequence). V was cut by 6 bases and J by 1 base, with 14 bases left in between. The CDR3 has 15 residues. The CDR3 sequence: CASTQTTGSNQPQHF. CDR3 in DNA: TGTGCCAGCACCCAAACTACGGGGAGCAATCAGCCCCAGCATTTT.

CDR3 bases: TGTGCCAGCAGCTTAGGTCGGGACAGGGTTTACACTGAAGCTTTCTTT. Translated, it gives CASSLGRDRVYTEAFF. The rearrangement links TRBV11-1 to TRBJ1-1; TRBD1 matches 9 bases. The CDR3 runs 16 residues. The germline V gene encodes CDR1 SGHAT and CDR2 FQDESV (reference sequence). Trimming took 1 base from V and 3 from J; bases not matched to a gene: 6.

The chain has TRBV5-1 and TRBJ1-6; TRBD1 aligns across 8 bases. V lost 4 bases, J lost 9 bases, and 9 bases stayed unmatched. CDR3 length: 15 residues. Per the germline V gene, CDR1 is SGHRS and CDR2 is YFSETQ. The CDR3 protein is CASSTTGDVGSPLHF. The DNA for the CDR3 is TGCGCCAGCAGCACGACAGGGGATGTAGGTTCACCCCTCCACTTT.

The chain links TRBV28 to TRBJ1-4; 7 positions match TRBD1. Germline-derived CDR1 and CDR2 are MDHEN and SYDVKM. The CDR3 is 15 residues long. V shed 5 bases and J 7 bases; nucleotides not matched to a gene: 10. The CDR3 DNA reads as TGTGCCAGCAGTACCCACAGGGGAGGCAGTGAAAAACTGTTTTTT. Translated: CASSTHRGGSEKLFF.

The gene calls are TRBV5-1 and TRBJ2-1; a weak D match, TRBD1 (5 bases). The CDR3 loop spans 17 amino acids. Between the trimmed V and J ends, which lost 1 base and 4 bases, there was a span of 18 bases. Germline V gives CDR1 SGHRS, CDR2 YFSETQ. CDR3 DNA: TGCGCCAGCAGCTTGAGGGCAGGGCAGGAGAGGTACAATGAGCAGTTCTTC. Its translation: CASSLRAGQERYNEQFF.